The 14 T cell receptor beta chains below come from one sample, sequenced in a study of cytomegalovirus exposure and HLA in healthy donors. The PCR contained 60 Vbeta and 13 Jbeta primers. Profiled with immunoSEQ multiplex PCR; TCRdb holds only in-frame clones, not every one. The table has roughly 130,000 clones, about 85% seen once. Sequenced sample: PBMCs. Source of these receptors: a boy younger than 18 in good health and CMV-seronegative.

V and J are TRBV11-2 and TRBJ1-1, with a possible D match to TRBD1 (5 bases). The germline CDR1 and CDR2 sequences are SGHAT and FQNNGV. CDR3 length equals 11 residues. Between the trimmed V and J ends, which lost 4 bases and 6 bases, there was a span of 6 bases. The CDR3 DNA is TGTGCCAGCAGCTCGACAGCTGAAGCTTTCTTT. Protein: CASSSTAEAFF.

This chain links TRBV7-9 with TRBJ1-4; 8 bases are shared with TRBD1. Germline V gene sequence: CDR1 SEHNR, CDR2 FQNEAQ (reference sequence). The J segment lost 1 base and the V segment lost 6 bases, leaving 4 bases of the junction unmatched. The CDR3 length is 15 residues. DNA of the CDR3: TGTGCCAGCAGACAGGGGGGAAGAACTAATGAAAAACTGTTTTTT. Amino acid sequence: CASRQGGRTNEKLFF.

The chain uses TRBV9 and TRBJ2-5, with 10 bases identical to TRBD2. The CDR3 contains 15 residues. Germline values: CDR1 SGDLS, CDR2 YYNGEE. The trim removed 6 bases at V and 4 bases at J, leaving 9 bases unmatched. The CDR3 loop reads CASNLMVAGGETQYF. Here the CDR3 DNA reads TGTGCCAGCAACCTCATGGTAGCGGGAGGAGAGACCCAGTACTTC.

There are a few counts of this clone. CDR3 sequence (DNA): TGTGCCAGCAGTGAAGAAGGGAGGGTAGCCCTGTACACTGAAGCTTTCTTT. Its translation: CASSEEGRVALYTEAFF. The chain employs TRBV6-1 and TRBJ1-1; D gene unclear. The germline CDR1 and CDR2 sequences are MNHNS and SASEGT. Trimming removed 1 base at V and 3 bases at J, with 18 bases between. The CDR3 covers 17 residues.

The V gene is TRBV5-6, the J gene TRBJ2-7; TRBD2 agrees at 10 bases. The CDR3 is 16 amino acids. The trim removed 0 bases at V and 7 bases at J, leaving 10 bases unmatched. Germline CDR1 is SGHDT and CDR2 is YYEEEE. The CDR3 sequence is CASSLVSAGGPGEQYF. The CDR3 DNA follows: TGTGCCAGCAGCTTGGTTTCAGCGGGAGGGCCGGGGGAGCAGTACTTC.

The chain carries TRBV27 and TRBJ2-5, with 11 bases lining up with TRBD2. V lost 4 bases to trimming and J lost 13 bases; unmatched junction nucleotides: 17. Germline CDR1 is MNHEY and CDR2 is SMNVEV (reference sequence). The CDR3 totals 16 residues. The CDR3 reads CASSSDRLNSSGRRYF. In nucleotides, the CDR3 is TGTGCCAGCAGTTCGGACAGACTGAATTCTAGCGGGAGGCGGTACTTC.

The CDR3 nucleotides are TGTGCCAGCAGCCCAGGACAGGGGGGATGGAAGGACACTGAAGCTTTCTTT. Translation: CASSPGQGGWKDTEAFF. V usage is TRBV7-9 and J usage is TRBJ1-1; 10 nucleotides line up with TRBD1. The CDR3 runs to 17 residues. V was pared by 5 bases and J by 3 bases, with 12 bases of the junction left unmatched. Germline-derived CDR1 and CDR2 are SEHNR and FQNEAQ (reference sequence).

The V call is TRBV7-6, the J call TRBJ2-1, with TRBD2 matching over 13 bases. J lost 6 bases, V lost 0 bases, and 2 bases had no gene match. Per the germline V gene, CDR1 is SGHVS and CDR2 is FNYEAQ. The CDR3 length is 16 residues. The CDR3 spells CASSLARLAGGNEQFF. Written as DNA, the CDR3 is TGTGCCAGCAGCTTAGCGAGACTAGCGGGGGGCAATGAGCAGTTCTTC.

This clone was detected once. This rearrangement joins TRBV7-2 to TRBJ1-2; 10 positions match TRBD1. The CDR3 runs to 17 residues. Germline CDR1 and CDR2: SGHTA and FQGNSA. After removal of 4 bases from V and 4 bases from J, the junction contained 12 bases not matched to a gene. The chain's CDR3 is CASSSGTGAVRSYGYTF. As DNA, the CDR3 is TGTGCCAGCAGCTCCGGGACAGGGGCCGTCCGATCCTATGGCTACACCTTC.

The chain has TRBV10-2 and TRBJ2-3, with a tentative D call TRBD2 (6 bases). The germline V gene encodes CDR1 WSHSY and CDR2 SAAADI. The CDR3 runs 13 residues. V lost 6 bases, J lost 4 bases, and 11 bases lay in between. The CDR3 DNA is TGCGCCAGCAGGCGTGCGGGATCAGATACGCAGTATTTT. Protein product: CASRRAGSDTQYF.

The rearrangement links TRBV27 to TRBJ1-2; 7 bases map to TRBD1. V was clipped by 0 bases and J by 4 bases; unmatched bases: 5. CDR1 and CDR2 (germline): MNHEY, SMNVEV (reference sequence). The CDR3 has 15 amino acids. The CDR3 DNA sequence: TGTGCCAGCAGTTTATCTAGGGGGCTTGGCTATGGCTACACCTTC. Translated: CASSLSRGLGYGYTF.

Written as DNA, the CDR3 is TGTGCCAGCAGCTCAGGGGTTACTGAAGCTTTCTTT. Amino acid sequence: CASSSGVTEAFF. This chain uses TRBV9 with TRBJ1-1, with D possibly TRBD1 on 6 matching bases. V was shortened by 4 bases and J by 5 bases, with 9 bases between the two germline ends. There are 12 residues in the CDR3. From germline, CDR1 is SGDLS and CDR2 YYNGEE.

The chain is built from TRBV7-9 and TRBJ1-2; D remains unclear. From germline, CDR1 is SEHNR and CDR2 FQNEAQ (reference sequence). V gave up 6 bases and J gave up 6 bases, with 14 bases separating them. The CDR3 length is 13 residues. The CDR3 loop is CASSFGSWDGYTF. The DNA of the CDR3 is TGTGCCAGCAGTTTCGGGTCGTGGGATGGCTACACCTTC. Combining the CDR3 with reference TRBV7-9 and TRBJ1-2 gives the whole variable domain DTGVSQNPRHKITKRGQNVTFRCDPISEHNRLYWYRQTLGQGPEFLTYFQNEAQLEKSRLLSDRFSAERPKGSFSTLEIQRTEQGDSAMYLCASSFGSWDGYTFGSGTRLTVV.

The V call is TRBV6-5, the J call TRBJ2-1; TRBD1 agrees at 10 bases. Germline assignment: CDR1 MNHEY and CDR2 SVGAGI. CDR3 size: 11 residues. J was trimmed by 15 bases and V by 8 bases; bases with no gene match: 7. CDR3 in amino acids: CASGTGEPLFF. The CDR3 DNA is TGTGCCAGCGGGACAGGGGAACCTTTGTTCTTC.